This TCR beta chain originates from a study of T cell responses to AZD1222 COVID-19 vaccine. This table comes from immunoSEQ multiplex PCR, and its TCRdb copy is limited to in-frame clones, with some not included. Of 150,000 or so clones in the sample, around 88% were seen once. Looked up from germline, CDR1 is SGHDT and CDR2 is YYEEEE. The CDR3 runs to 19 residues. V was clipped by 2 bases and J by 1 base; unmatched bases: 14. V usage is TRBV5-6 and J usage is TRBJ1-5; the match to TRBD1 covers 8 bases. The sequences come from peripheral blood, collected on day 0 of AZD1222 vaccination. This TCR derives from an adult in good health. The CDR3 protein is CASSFSRRGRVGSNQPQHF. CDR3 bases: TGTGCCAGCAGCTTTTCGCGCAGGGGGCGCGTAGGGAGCAATCAGCCCCAGCATTTT.